Below, 21 T cell receptor beta chains from the same sample are listed, as sequenced in a study of CD8 T cells in Susac syndrome. RNA amounts of about 0.5 to 1 ug underwent reverse transcription with random hexamers. Each CDR3 protein gets one entry after TCRdb re-called the immunoSEQ multiplex PCR reads with MiXCR. The sample records some 150,000 distinct CDR3 sequences, around 95% being singletons. The sequenced sample was CD4+ T cells from PBMCs. These receptors were taken from a human donor with Susac syndrome.

The V gene is TRBV12-3 or TRBV12-4, the J gene TRBJ1-1; D call uncertain. This CDR3 comprises 13 residues. V was cut by 6 bases and J by 2 bases, with 10 bases left in between. The CDR3 sequence is CASRPYLNTEAFF. As DNA, the CDR3 is TGTGCCAGCAGACCTTACCTCAACACTGAAGCTTTCTTT.

This clonotype was recorded only once. The chain joins TRBV4-2 to TRBJ2-1; perhaps D is TRBD1 or TRBD2 (6 bases each). This CDR3 contains 17 residues. In germline, CDR1 is LGHNA, CDR2 YNFKEQ. V was clipped by 1 base and J by 7 bases, with 20 bases between them. The CDR3 region has the DNA TGTGCCAGCAGCCAAGGGGGGGCAGGGGCGGGTGGAAATGAGCAGTTCTTC. It encodes CASSQGGAGAGGNEQFF.

The rearrangement links TRBV3-1 to TRBJ2-5; weak D call: TRBD2 (5 bases). Germline V gene lookup returns CDR1 LGHDT and CDR2 YNNKEL (reference sequence). V lost 0 bases and J lost 7, with 15 bases in between. This CDR3 is built from 15 residues. The DNA for the CDR3 is TGTGCCAGCAGCCAAGATGGGCGAGCGGCGGGGACCCAGTACTTC. Translating gives CASSQDGRAAGTQYF.

The table lists this clonotype with a count of one. CDR3 amino acids: CAISDGTGASPLHF. DNA of the CDR3: TGTGCCATCAGTGACGGGACAGGGGCCTCACCCCTCCACTTT. The rearrangement links TRBV10-3 to TRBJ1-6, with 10 bases matching TRBD1. J lost 10 bases, V lost 3 bases, and 3 bases had no gene match. CDR3 size: 14 residues. Germline-derived CDR1 and CDR2 are ENHRY and SYGVKD.

The chain couples TRBV6-5 to TRBJ1-1, with D maybe TRBD1 (6 bases). The CDR3 length is 15 residues. Germline loops: CDR1 MNHEY, CDR2 SVGAGI. Trimming took off 5 bases at V and 4 bases at J, with 17 bases between the two ends. The CDR3 DNA sequence: TGTGCCAGCAGTCCACAGGGTTCGGTTAGCACTGAAGCTTTCTTT. Protein sequence: CASSPQGSVSTEAFF.

This clonotype was seen just once. This chain joins TRBV6-1 and TRBJ2-7; D is perhaps TRBD1 or TRBD2 (5 bases each). Germline V gives CDR1 MNHNS, CDR2 SASEGT. V shed 7 bases and J shed 5 bases, with 18 bases lying between them. This CDR3 spans 14 amino acids. As DNA, the CDR3 is TGTGCCAGCACCACGACTATCGGGGCCCACGAGCAGTACTTC. Translation gives CASTTTIGAHEQYF.

The V gene is TRBV20-1, the J gene TRBJ2-7; 9 positions match TRBD1. V lost 5 bases to trimming and J lost 2 bases; unmatched junction nucleotides: 13. Looked up from germline, CDR1 is DFQATT and CDR2 is SNEGSKA (reference sequence). The CDR3 has 16 residues. The CDR3 loop is CSAPQSGTGLAYEQYF. In DNA, the CDR3 is TGCAGTGCTCCACAGTCCGGGACAGGGCTTGCCTACGAGCAGTACTTC.

V gene TRBV12-5 combines with J gene TRBJ2-1; weak D call: TRBD2 (5 bases). There are 17 residues in the CDR3. Trimming took off 7 bases at V and 0 bases at J, with 19 bases between the two ends. Germline lookup yields CDR1 LGHNT and CDR2 FRNRAP. The CDR3, as DNA: TGTGCTAGTGCTCTGCGAAAGGGCGGAGGCTCCTACAATGAGCAGTTCTTC. This encodes CASALRKGGGSYNEQFF.

The rearrangement joins TRBV12-3 or TRBV12-4 to TRBJ2-7; perhaps D is TRBD1 or TRBD2 (5 bases each). Trimming pared 4 bases from V and 7 bases from J, leaving 17 bases between. The CDR3 is 14 amino acids. This CDR3 reads CASSSLGAEGEQYF. The CDR3 DNA reads TGTGCCAGCAGTTCTCTAGGGGCCGAGGGGGAGCAGTACTTC.

The chain links TRBV6-6 to TRBJ1-5; D call uncertain. The CDR3 has 12 residues. V was pared by 6 bases and J by 5 bases, with 8 bases between. Germline values: CDR1 MNHNY, CDR2 SVGAGI (reference sequence). For the CDR3, the DNA is TGTGCCAGCAGACAGAGAGATCAGCCCCAGCATTTT. Its translation is CASRQRDQPQHF.

This sequence joins TRBV20-1 and TRBJ2-1; 8 bases agree with TRBD2. The CDR3 is 19 amino acids. CDR1 is DFQATT and CDR2 is SNEGSKA in the germline V gene (reference sequence). V was clipped by 0 bases and J by 0 bases; unmatched bases: 13. CDR3 region: CSAREQALGRGVSYNEQFF. In nucleotides, the CDR3 is TGCAGTGCTAGAGAACAGGCCCTAGGGCGGGGGGTCTCCTACAATGAGCAGTTCTTC.

The rearrangement uses TRBV5-1 and TRBJ2-7, with D perhaps being TRBD1 or TRBD2 (5 bases each). Deletions cut 0 bases from V and 4 bases from J, with 11 bases between. Germline V CDR1 and CDR2: SGHRS, YFSETQ. The CDR3 consists of 14 residues. For the CDR3, the DNA is TGCGCCAGCAGCTTGGAGTATGGGGGTTACGAGCAGTACTTC. Protein product: CASSLEYGGYEQYF.

This clonotype was picked up one time. The chain combines TRBV3-1 with TRBJ2-1; D may match TRBD1 or TRBD2 (6 bases each). Germline V gene data show CDR1 as LGHDT and CDR2 as YNNKEL (reference sequence). The length of the CDR3 is 14 residues. V was cut by 2 bases and J by 5 bases, with 10 bases left in between. The CDR3 region has the DNA TGTGCCAGCAGCCAATTAGGGGGGCACAATGAGCAGTTCTTC. Its protein is CASSQLGGHNEQFF.

The chain employs TRBV11-3 and TRBJ1-1, with 12 bases fitting TRBD1. This CDR3 comprises 16 residues. CDR1 is SGHNT and CDR2 is YENEEA in the germline V gene. V shed 4 bases, J shed 0 bases, and the junction held 3 bases outside the gene matches. CDR3 protein: CASSSGQGAMNTEAFF. Here the CDR3 DNA reads TGTGCCAGCAGCTCGGGACAGGGGGCCATGAACACTGAAGCTTTCTTT. Variable domain in full (rest from reference TRBV11-3 and TRBJ1-1): EAGVVQSPRYKIIEKKQPVAFWCNPISGHNTLYWYLQNLGQGPELLIRYENEEAVDDSQLPKDRFSAERLKGVDSTLKIQPAELGDSAVYLCASSSGQGAMNTEAFFGQGTRLTVV.

The V and J genes are TRBV19 and TRBJ2-1; D not certain. Per the germline V gene, CDR1 is LNHDA and CDR2 is SQIVND (reference sequence). V was clipped by 4 bases and J by 10 bases, with 14 bases between them. CDR3 size: 13 residues. CDR3 sequence: CASSSTTTREQFF. The CDR3 region has the DNA TGTGCCAGTAGTAGTACAACCACTCGAGAGCAGTTCTTC.

The V call is TRBV12-5, the J call TRBJ1-2, with D tentatively TRBD1 (6 bases). V lost 7 bases to trimming and J lost 5 bases, with 17 bases between them. CDR3 length equals 14 residues. Per the germline V gene, CDR1 is LGHNT and CDR2 is FRNRAP. CDR3: CASAVGQSPYGYTF. In DNA, the CDR3 is TGTGCTAGTGCCGTCGGACAGTCTCCTTATGGCTACACCTTC.

This rearrangement joins TRBV20-1 to TRBJ2-7, with TRBD1 matching 9 bases. The CDR3 runs to 13 residues. Germline V lookup: CDR1 DFQATT, CDR2 SNEGSKA (reference sequence). J was trimmed by 7 bases and V by 6 bases; bases with no gene match: 10. CDR3 amino acids: CSAHRDRAEEQYF. The DNA for the CDR3 is TGCAGTGCCCACCGGGACAGGGCTGAAGAGCAGTACTTC.

This rearrangement joins TRBV29-1 to TRBJ2-7; no clear D. Trimming left V 4 bases short and J 6 bases short, with 10 bases between. The CDR3 has 11 amino acids. From germline, CDR1 is SQVTM and CDR2 ANQGSEA. This CDR3 reads CSVAVAGEQYF. The CDR3 DNA reads as TGCAGCGTTGCGGTGGCCGGCGAGCAGTACTTC.

The chain is built from TRBV29-1 and TRBJ1-3; D remains unclear. Trimming removed 7 bases from V and 4 bases from J, with 20 bases in between. Germline V gene data show CDR1 as SQVTM and CDR2 as ANQGSEA. CDR3 length equals 15 residues. The CDR3 spells CSALSPATAGNTIYF. CDR3 nucleotides: TGCAGCGCCCTGTCTCCCGCAACGGCGGGAAACACCATATATTTT.

The gene calls are TRBV29-1 and TRBJ2-3; TRBD2 aligns across 11 bases. CDR3 length equals 14 residues. Germline CDR1 reads SQVTM; CDR2 reads ANQGSEA. The trim removed 7 bases at V and 4 bases at J, leaving 7 bases unmatched. The CDR3: CSAFSGGGADTQYF. The DNA for the CDR3 is TGCAGCGCCTTTAGCGGGGGGGGCGCAGATACGCAGTATTTT.

The table lists this clonotype with a few counts. The chain carries TRBV6-2 or TRBV6-3 and TRBJ1-1; D gene uncertain. CDR1 MNHEY and CDR2 SVGEGT come from the germline V gene. The CDR3 is 14 amino acids. V was trimmed by 2 bases and J by 10 bases, leaving 17 bases between them. The CDR3 reads CASSYGPPMTGAFF. The CDR3, as DNA: TGTGCCAGCAGTTACGGTCCGCCTATGACGGGAGCTTTCTTT.